This T cell receptor beta chain originates from a study of esophageal squamous cell carcinoma under preoperative chemotherapy. The germline V gene has CDR1 MRHNA and CDR2 SNTAGT. This CDR3 has 14 amino acids. This clonotype has only a few counts. TCRdb analysed the PCR reads with MiXCR anew, one entry per CDR3 protein. The sample shows roughly 15,000 distinct CDR3 sequences, approximately 57% of them seen only once. Described time point: before preoperative PTX-NDP chemotherapy. The origin of this receptor is a human donor with esophageal squamous cell carcinoma. The donor label of this sample is uncertain. This sequence joins TRBV6-4 and TRBJ2-5; D is unresolved. The J call may be in error: the DNA end matches TRBJ2-7 better. The sample was acquired from a patient given preoperative chemotherapy. Here the CDR3 DNA reads TGTGCCAGCAGTGACTCGATTTGCGTAAACGAGCAGTACTTC. It translates to CASSDSICVNEQYF.